These 32 T cell receptor beta chains originate from one sample sequenced in a study of cytomegalovirus exposure and HLA in healthy donors. PCR used 60 Vbeta primers and 13 Jbeta primers. Profiled with immunoSEQ multiplex PCR; TCRdb holds only in-frame clones, not every one. The repertoire holds around 140,000 clones, 75% seen once, with around 7% in the top ten. Sequencing was performed on PBMCs. Receptor source: a man aged 25-45 years in good health and CMV-seronegative.

DNA for the CDR3: TGCGCCAGCAGCCGCCCTGAGGAGGGGGCGGGCTATGGCTACACCTTC. It is translated as CASSRPEEGAGYGYTF. The chain recombines TRBV5-1 with TRBJ1-2, with 7 bases lining up with TRBD1. This CDR3 region has 16 residues. The V gene end was trimmed by 4 bases and the J gene end by 4 bases; junction bases not matched to a gene: 13. CDR1 SGHRS and CDR2 YFSETQ come from the germline V gene.

The chain combines TRBV4-2 with TRBJ2-7; possible D gene TRBD1, 7 bases. CDR1 LGHNA and CDR2 YNFKEQ come from the germline V gene. CDR3 size: 17 residues. V gave up 0 bases and J gave up 2 bases, with 17 bases separating them. The chain's CDR3 is CASSQEWDWDRTYEQYF. The CDR3 DNA is TGTGCCAGCAGCCAAGAATGGGACTGGGACAGAACCTACGAGCAGTACTTC.

This rearrangement joins TRBV27 to TRBJ2-7, with 10 bases aligning to TRBD2. The CDR3 extends over 14 amino acids. Germline loops: CDR1 MNHEY, CDR2 SMNVEV (reference sequence). Trimming at V came to 4 bases and at J to 6 bases, leaving 6 bases not matched to a gene. CDR3 sequence: CASSSPGLASEQYF. CDR3 sequence (DNA): TGTGCCAGCAGTTCGCCGGGACTAGCGAGCGAGCAGTACTTC.

CDR3 sequence (DNA): TGCGCCAGCAGCCAGCGGACAGGGGGGACTGAAGCTTTCTTT. It is translated as CASSQRTGGTEAFF. V and J are TRBV4-1 and TRBJ1-1; 10 bases match TRBD1. The germline V gene has CDR1 MGHRA and CDR2 YSYEKL. The CDR3 runs to 14 residues. J was trimmed by 5 bases and V by 3 bases; bases with no gene match: 3.

The rearrangement links TRBV6-1 to TRBJ2-7, with TRBD1 matching 8 bases. The CDR3 is 15 amino acids. V shed 5 bases and J 2 bases; nucleotides not matched to a gene: 8. Germline V gives CDR1 MNHNS, CDR2 SASEGT. This CDR3 reads CASSTLDRGAYEQYF. DNA of the CDR3: TGTGCCAGCAGTACGCTCGACAGGGGAGCCTACGAGCAGTACTTC.

The chain is built from TRBV5-1 and TRBJ1-1, with D unresolved. CDR1 and CDR2 (germline): SGHRS, YFSETQ. Trimming stripped 0 bases from V and 0 bases from J, with 6 bases between. The length of the CDR3 is 14 residues. CDR3 in DNA: TGCGCCAGCAGCTTGGGTCCGGTGAACACTGAAGCTTTCTTT. Encoded protein: CASSLGPVNTEAFF.

The chain recombines TRBV7-2 with TRBJ2-5, with TRBD2 matching over 9 bases. V shed 5 bases and J 3 bases; nucleotides not matched to a gene: 7. The CDR3 covers 15 residues. Germline V CDR1 and CDR2: SGHTA, FQGNSA. CDR3 DNA sequence: TGTGCCAGCAGCCCTGCGGGGGGGACAGAAGAGACCCAGTACTTC. Its protein product is CASSPAGGTEETQYF.

The chain recombines TRBV5-1 with TRBJ2-1, with a tentative D call TRBD2 (5 bases). The CDR3 is made up of 15 amino acids. The germline gives CDR1 SGHRS, CDR2 YFSETQ. Trimming cost V 4 bases and J 8 bases, with 19 bases left between them. CDR3 loop: CASSLSNAGVDEQFF. The CDR3 DNA reads as TGCGCCAGCAGCCTATCTAACGCCGGGGTGGATGAGCAGTTCTTC.

This clone was detected only a few times. The chain is built from TRBV7-8 and TRBJ2-7, with 14 bases that match TRBD2. Germline CDR1 and CDR2: SGHVS and FQNEAQ. After removal of 2 bases from V and 7 bases from J, the junction contained 7 bases not matched to a gene. The length of the CDR3 is 16 residues. In DNA, the CDR3 is TGTGCCAGCAGCTTAAATACCGGGACTAGCGGGGGAGAGCAGTACTTC. This codes for CASSLNTGTSGGEQYF. Together with reference TRBV7-8 and TRBJ2-7, the CDR3 gives the full variable domain: GAGVSQSPRYKVAKRGQDVALRCDPISGHVSLFWYQQALGQGPEFLTYFQNEAQLDKSGLPSDRFFAERPEGSVSTLKIQRTQQEDSAVYLCASSLNTGTSGGEQYFGPGTRLTVT.

This clone was seen a single time. This chain uses TRBV7-9 with TRBJ1-3; D uncertain. The CDR3 spans 14 residues. Germline V gene lookup returns CDR1 SEHNR and CDR2 FQNEAQ (reference sequence). CDR3 coding DNA: TGTGCGGCCCCCCCGCCGCACTCTGGAAACACCATATATTTT. The encoded protein is CAAPPPHSGNTIYF.

This clone was detected a few times. V usage is TRBV10-2 and J usage is TRBJ1-1; D is ambiguous. Germline CDR1 reads WSHSY; CDR2 reads SAAADI. V gave up 2 bases and J gave up 1 base, with 8 bases separating them. CDR3 length equals 14 residues. The CDR3 loop reads CASSERQANTEAFF. CDR3 nucleotides: TGCGCCAGCAGTGAGCGCCAGGCGAACACTGAAGCTTTCTTT.

The rearrangement uses TRBV2 and TRBJ1-1; no firm D call. This CDR3 spans 15 amino acids. The V gene's germline CDR1 is SNHLY and CDR2 FYNNEI. Trimming took off 3 bases at V and 6 bases at J, with 17 bases between the two ends. Here the CDR3 reads CASSESWVEAAEAFF. The CDR3 region has the DNA TGTGCCAGCAGTGAGTCGTGGGTTGAGGCGGCTGAAGCTTTCTTT.

The V and J genes are TRBV11-2 and TRBJ2-4, with a weak D call TRBD1 (6 bases). V was cut by 5 bases and J by 5 bases, with 13 bases left in between. There are 14 residues in the CDR3. Germline CDR1 is SGHAT and CDR2 is FQNNGV. The CDR3 here is CASSPRTVENIQYF. CDR3 nucleotides: TGTGCCAGCAGCCCCCGGACAGTAGAAAACATTCAGTACTTC.

The chain employs TRBV4-2 and TRBJ2-1; 8 positions agree with TRBD2. The CDR3 extends over 17 amino acids. With V trimmed by 1 base and J by 1 base, 6 bases remained unmatched. From germline, CDR1 is LGHNA and CDR2 YNFKEQ. The CDR3 nucleotides are TGTGCCAGCAGCCAAGGCGTGAGCGGGGGATCCTACAATGAGCAGTTCTTC. Translating gives CASSQGVSGGSYNEQFF.

The chain uses TRBV15 and TRBJ2-5; 8 bases match TRBD1. Germline CDR1 LNHNV, CDR2 YYDKDF (reference sequence). The CDR3 covers 16 residues. V was pared by 0 bases and J by 13 bases, with 16 bases of the junction left unmatched. The DNA for the CDR3 is TGTGCCACCAGCAGAGATATAGGGACAGGCGGCTACGAGCGGTACTTC. Its translation: CATSRDIGTGGYERYF.

This chain connects TRBV6-1 to TRBJ1-5; 9 bases map to TRBD1. With 4 bases clipped from V and 1 base from J, the junction kept 14 bases outside the gene matches. Germline V gene data show CDR1 as MNHNS and CDR2 as SASEGT. The CDR3 is made up of 19 amino acids. The CDR3 here is CASSGRQGGTLSSNQPQHF. The CDR3 coding sequence is TGTGCCAGCAGTGGTCGACAGGGGGGAACTTTATCGAGCAATCAGCCCCAGCATTTT.

This chain joins TRBV9 and TRBJ2-7; no reliable D call. Trimming took off 2 bases at V and 5 bases at J, with 14 bases between the two ends. Germline-derived CDR1 and CDR2 are SGDLS and YYNGEE. CDR3 length: 14 residues. This CDR3 is CASSVGPPSNEQYF. CDR3 sequence (DNA): TGTGCCAGCAGCGTGGGCCCCCCCAGTAACGAGCAGTACTTC.

This clone was picked up a small number of times. The chain has TRBV5-1 and TRBJ1-1; 9 bases are shared with TRBD1. The length of the CDR3 is 14 residues. J was trimmed by 7 bases and V by 7 bases; bases with no gene match: 11. In germline, CDR1 is SGHRS, CDR2 YFSETQ. The CDR3 DNA reads as TGCGCCAGCCAGGAACAGGGGGCCTCCATTGAAGCTTTCTTT. It encodes CASQEQGASIEAFF.

This clone was recorded once. The J gene is TRBJ2-5, the V gene TRBV5-1; 7 bases match TRBD2. With the DNA end fitting TRBJ2-7 better, the J assignment may be wrong. The CDR3 has 14 amino acids. In germline, CDR1 is SGHRS, CDR2 YFSETQ. The CDR3 reads CASSSLAGESEQYF. The DNA of the CDR3 is TGCGCCAGCAGCTCCCTCGCGGGAGAAAGCGAGCAGTACTTC.

This rearrangement joins TRBV5-1 to TRBJ2-7; tentatively, D is TRBD2 (6 bases). The CDR3 runs to 14 residues. The V end was cut by 0 bases, the J end by 3 bases, with 10 bases between. Germline V CDR1 and CDR2: SGHRS, YFSETQ. The CDR3 DNA follows: TGCGCCAGCAGCTTGGAACGACTAGACTACGAGCAGTACTTC. Its translation is CASSLERLDYEQYF.

CDR3 in amino acids: CASSEDGGTGETQYF. For the CDR3, the DNA is TGTGCCAGCAGTGAAGACGGGGGTACGGGGGAGACCCAGTACTTC. This chain links TRBV6-1 with TRBJ2-5; weak D call: TRBD2 (6 bases). Trimming pared 1 base from V and 5 bases from J, leaving 14 bases between. The germline CDR1 and CDR2 sequences are MNHNS and SASEGT. The CDR3 spans 15 residues.

The chain joins TRBV6-5 to TRBJ1-1; 7 bases fit TRBD1. V shed 6 bases, J shed 2 bases, and the junction held 6 bases outside the gene matches. Looked up from germline, CDR1 is MNHEY and CDR2 is SVGAGI. CDR3 size: 14 residues. This CDR3 is CASSPGQENTEAFF. CDR3 nucleotides: TGTGCCAGCAGCCCTGGACAGGAAAACACTGAAGCTTTCTTT.

This clone was found once. This chain joins TRBV6-5 and TRBJ2-7; 8 bases match TRBD2. Germline CDR1 MNHEY, CDR2 SVGAGI. V gave up 8 bases and J gave up 3 bases; unmatched junction bases: 6. The CDR3 spans 13 residues. CDR3 nucleotides: TGTGCCAGCTCCGGGGGGGTCCTCTACGAGCAGTACTTC. Its translation: CASSGGVLYEQYF.

The chain is built from TRBV29-1 and TRBJ1-3; no clear D. Germline V lookup: CDR1 SQVTM, CDR2 ANQGSEA. The CDR3 runs 13 residues. V lost 1 base and J 8 bases, leaving 12 bases between the germline ends. CDR3 sequence (DNA): TGCAGCGTTGAAGGATCCTTCGGTGACACCATATATTTT. Protein sequence: CSVEGSFGDTIYF.

The chain couples TRBV5-1 to TRBJ2-5, with D possibly TRBD1 on 6 matching bases. CDR1 SGHRS and CDR2 YFSETQ come from the germline V gene. The CDR3 runs 15 residues. V lost 3 bases and J lost 2, with 14 bases in between. The CDR3 here is CASSSGTLTQETQYF. CDR3 DNA: TGCGCCAGCAGCTCAGGGACATTAACACAAGAGACCCAGTACTTC.

The chain carries TRBV13 and TRBJ1-2; 9 bases are a match to TRBD1. The CDR3 length is 13 residues. J gave up 13 bases and V 1 base, and 7 bases lay outside the gene matches. Germline V lookup: CDR1 PRHDT, CDR2 FYEKMQ (reference sequence). The CDR3: CASSLEKQGAPTF. For the CDR3, the DNA is TGTGCCAGCAGCTTAGAAAAACAGGGGGCGCCCACCTTC.

In the case of this clone: This same CDR3 is encoded by further DNA sequences in the sample. The V and J genes are TRBV7-3 and TRBJ2-7, with TRBD1 matching 8 bases. The CDR3 is 14 residues long. CDR1 SGHTA and CDR2 FQGTGA come from the germline V gene. After removal of 5 bases from V and 0 bases from J, the junction contained 3 bases not matched to a gene. The CDR3 region is CASSPGTGSYEQYF. In DNA form, the CDR3 reads TGTGCCAGCAGCCCCGGGACAGGCTCCTACGAGCAGTACTTC. Looking up the rest from reference TRBV7-3 and TRBJ2-7 gives the full variable domain: GAGVSQTPSNKVTEKGKYVELRCDPISGHTALYWYRQSLGQGPEFLIYFQGTGAADDSGLPNDRFFAVRPEGSVSTLKIQRTERGDSAVYLCASSPGTGSYEQYFGPGTRLTVT.

DNA of the CDR3: TGCGCCAGCAGCTTCCCGGGGAAGCGGGGGTTCAATGAGCAGTTCTTC. Amino acid sequence: CASSFPGKRGFNEQFF. This sequence joins TRBV4-1 and TRBJ2-1; the match to TRBD2 covers 8 bases. CDR1 is MGHRA and CDR2 is YSYEKL in the germline V gene. The junction had 12 bases not matched to a gene; V was cut back by 5 bases and J by 6 bases. CDR3 length equals 16 residues.

The rearrangement links TRBV11-1 to TRBJ2-7, with unresolved D. V was cut by 1 base and J by 2 bases, with 9 bases left in between. The germline CDR1 and CDR2 sequences are SGHAT and FQDESV (reference sequence). The CDR3 runs to 14 residues. DNA of the CDR3: TGTGCCAGCAGCTTAGGTCGGAGTACCTACGAGCAGTACTTC. It codes for CASSLGRSTYEQYF.

V and J are TRBV4-1 and TRBJ1-2; possible D gene TRBD1, 5 bases. This CDR3 is 16 amino acids long. V lost 0 bases and J lost 0, with 11 bases in between. Germline V lookup: CDR1 MGHRA, CDR2 YSYEKL. CDR3 sequence (DNA): TGCGCCAGCAGCCAAGATTCCCCGGGGGCTAACTATGGCTACACCTTC. Protein sequence: CASSQDSPGANYGYTF.

This chain connects TRBV2 to TRBJ2-3, with 7 bases lining up with TRBD2. This CDR3 is built from 12 residues. Germline values: CDR1 SNHLY, CDR2 FYNNEI. V dropped 7 bases and J dropped 9; count of bases not matched to a gene: 7. The CDR3 DNA is TGTGCCAGCAATCCCGGGGGGTGGACGCAGTATTTT. The encoded protein is CASNPGGWTQYF.

The J gene is TRBJ1-4, the V gene TRBV6-1; D is ambiguous. The V gene's germline CDR1 is MNHNS and CDR2 SASEGT. V was trimmed by 6 bases and J by 0 bases, leaving 11 bases between them. This CDR3 has 15 amino acids. For the CDR3, the DNA is TGTGCCAGCAGAAAAGGAGGGCCAACTAATGAAAAACTGTTTTTT. It is translated as CASRKGGPTNEKLFF.